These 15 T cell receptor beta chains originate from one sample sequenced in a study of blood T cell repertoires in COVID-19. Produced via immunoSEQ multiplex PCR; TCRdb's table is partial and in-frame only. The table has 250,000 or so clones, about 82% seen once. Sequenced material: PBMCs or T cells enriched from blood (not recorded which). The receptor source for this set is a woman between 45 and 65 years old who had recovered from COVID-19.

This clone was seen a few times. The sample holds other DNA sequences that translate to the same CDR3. The CDR3 DNA reads TGTGCCTGGAGTGTCGGGGGCTACGAGCAGTACTTC. Encoded protein: CAWSVGGYEQYF. V gene TRBV30 combines with J gene TRBJ2-7, with D possibly TRBD2 on 6 matching bases. The CDR3 is 12 amino acids. In germline, CDR1 is GTSNPN, CDR2 SVGIG (reference sequence). V gave up 0 bases and J gave up 3 bases, with 6 bases separating them.

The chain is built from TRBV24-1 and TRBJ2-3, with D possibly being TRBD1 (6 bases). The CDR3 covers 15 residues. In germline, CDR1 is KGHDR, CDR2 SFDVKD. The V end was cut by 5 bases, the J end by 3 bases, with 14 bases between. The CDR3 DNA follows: TGTGCCACCAGTGGATCAGGGGAATTGACAGATACGCAGTATTTT. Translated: CATSGSGELTDTQYF.

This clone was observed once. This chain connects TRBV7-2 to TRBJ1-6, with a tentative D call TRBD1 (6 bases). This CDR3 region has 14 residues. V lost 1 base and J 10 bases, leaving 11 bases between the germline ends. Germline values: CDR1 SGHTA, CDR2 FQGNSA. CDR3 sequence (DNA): TGTGCCAGCAGCTTAGAGGACAGAAAGTCACCCCTCCACTTT. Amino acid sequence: CASSLEDRKSPLHF.

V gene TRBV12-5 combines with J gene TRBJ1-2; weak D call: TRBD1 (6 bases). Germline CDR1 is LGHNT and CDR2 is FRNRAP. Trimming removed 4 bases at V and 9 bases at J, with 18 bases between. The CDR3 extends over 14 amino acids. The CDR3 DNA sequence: TGTGCTAGTGGTTCAAACCGGGAACAGGGCCGCTACACCTTC. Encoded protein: CASGSNREQGRYTF.

CDR3 region: CASSSRAGYSGELFF. Here the CDR3 DNA reads TGTGCCAGCAGCTCACGGGCAGGGTATTCCGGGGAGCTGTTTTTT. The gene calls are TRBV7-3 and TRBJ2-2; a possible D gene is TRBD1 (5 bases). Germline V lookup: CDR1 SGHTA, CDR2 FQGTGA. This CDR3 comprises 15 residues. V gave up 4 bases and J gave up 6 bases, with 15 bases separating them.

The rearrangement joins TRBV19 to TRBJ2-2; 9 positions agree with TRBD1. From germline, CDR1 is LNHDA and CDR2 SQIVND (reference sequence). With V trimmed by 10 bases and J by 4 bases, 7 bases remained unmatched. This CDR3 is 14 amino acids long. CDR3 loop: CATGRDRVTGELFF. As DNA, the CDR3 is TGTGCCACAGGTCGGGACAGGGTCACCGGGGAGCTGTTTTTT.

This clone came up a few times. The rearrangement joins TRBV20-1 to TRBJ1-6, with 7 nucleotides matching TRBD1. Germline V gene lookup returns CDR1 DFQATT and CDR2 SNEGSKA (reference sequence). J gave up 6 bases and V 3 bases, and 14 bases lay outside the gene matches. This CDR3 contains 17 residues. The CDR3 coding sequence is TGCAGTGCTAGTAGACAGGGCCCTTTTCCTGGTAATTCACCCCTCCACTTT. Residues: CSASRQGPFPGNSPLHF.

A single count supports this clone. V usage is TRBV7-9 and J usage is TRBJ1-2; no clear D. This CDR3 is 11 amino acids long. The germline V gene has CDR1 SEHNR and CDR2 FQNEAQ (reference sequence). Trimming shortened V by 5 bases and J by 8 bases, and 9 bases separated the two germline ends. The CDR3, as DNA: TGTGCCAGCAGCATCGCACGGGGCTACACCTTC. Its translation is CASSIARGYTF.

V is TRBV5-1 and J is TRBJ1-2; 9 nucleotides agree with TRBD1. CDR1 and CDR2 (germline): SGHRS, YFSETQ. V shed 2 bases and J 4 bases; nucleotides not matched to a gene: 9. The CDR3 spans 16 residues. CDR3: CASSFENRGPPYGYTF. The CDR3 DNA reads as TGCGCCAGCAGCTTCGAGAACAGGGGGCCCCCCTATGGCTACACCTTC.

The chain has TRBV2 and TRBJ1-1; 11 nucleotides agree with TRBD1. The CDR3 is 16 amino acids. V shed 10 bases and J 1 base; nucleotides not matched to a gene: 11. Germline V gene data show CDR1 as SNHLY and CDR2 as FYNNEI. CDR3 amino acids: CATRSGQGASNTEAFF. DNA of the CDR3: TGTGCCACCCGGAGTGGACAGGGGGCTTCGAACACTGAAGCTTTCTTT. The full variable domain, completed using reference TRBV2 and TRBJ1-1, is EPEVTQTPSHQVTQMGQEVILRCVPISNHLYFYWYRQILGQKVEFLVSFYNNEISEKSEIFDDQFSVERPDGSNFTLKIRSTKLEDSAMYFCATRSGQGASNTEAFFGQGTRLTVV.

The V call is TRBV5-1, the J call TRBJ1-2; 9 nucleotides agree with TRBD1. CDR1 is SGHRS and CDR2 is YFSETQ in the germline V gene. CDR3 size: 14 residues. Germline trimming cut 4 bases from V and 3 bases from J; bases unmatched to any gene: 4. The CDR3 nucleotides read TGCGCCAGCAGCCAAAGACAGGGGGACTATGGCTACACCTTC. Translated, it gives CASSQRQGDYGYTF.

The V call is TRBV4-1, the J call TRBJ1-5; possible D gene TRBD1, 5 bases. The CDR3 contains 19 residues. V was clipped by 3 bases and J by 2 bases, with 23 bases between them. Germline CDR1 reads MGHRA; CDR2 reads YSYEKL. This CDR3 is CASSQHPGAGSSRNQPQHF. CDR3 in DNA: TGCGCCAGCAGCCAGCACCCTGGGGCAGGATCTTCTCGCAATCAGCCCCAGCATTTT.

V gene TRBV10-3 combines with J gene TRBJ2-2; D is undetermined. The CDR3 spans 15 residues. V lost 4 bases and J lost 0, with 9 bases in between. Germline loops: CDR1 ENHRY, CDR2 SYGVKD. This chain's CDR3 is CAISGSVTNTGELFF. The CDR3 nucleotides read TGTGCCATCAGTGGATCGGTGACGAACACCGGGGAGCTGTTTTTT.

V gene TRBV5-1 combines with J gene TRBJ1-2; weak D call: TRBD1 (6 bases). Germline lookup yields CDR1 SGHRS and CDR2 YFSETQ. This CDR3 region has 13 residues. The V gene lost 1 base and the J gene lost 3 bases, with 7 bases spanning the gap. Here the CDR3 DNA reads TGCGCCAGCAGCTTGCGACAGGACTATGGCTACACCTTC. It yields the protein CASSLRQDYGYTF.

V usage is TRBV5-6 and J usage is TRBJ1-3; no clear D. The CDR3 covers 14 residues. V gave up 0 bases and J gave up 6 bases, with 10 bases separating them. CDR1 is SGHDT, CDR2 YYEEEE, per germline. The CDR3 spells CASSLGRLINTIYF. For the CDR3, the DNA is TGTGCCAGCAGCTTGGGGCGGTTAATAAACACCATATATTTT.